Shown below are 19 T cell receptor beta chains from a single sample sequenced in a study of blood T cell repertoires in COVID-19. Assay used: immunoSEQ multiplex PCR; TCRdb lists only in-frame clones, some missing. The data hold tens of thousands of clones, with about three quarters observed a single time. Sample: peripheral blood. The receptors here all came from a man under 40 with COVID-19, enrolled during active disease.

This chain connects TRBV5-5 to TRBJ1-1; TRBD1 is a possible D gene (6 bases). The germline gives CDR1 SGHKS, CDR2 YYEKEE (reference sequence). This CDR3 is 14 amino acids long. V lost 2 bases to trimming and J lost 6 bases, with 14 bases between them. The CDR3 region is CASSFGQGMAEAFF. DNA for the CDR3: TGTGCCAGCAGCTTTGGTCAGGGGATGGCTGAAGCTTTCTTT.

J is TRBJ2-2 and V is TRBV24-1, with unresolved D. Trimming cost V 2 bases and J 6 bases, with 6 bases left between them. The CDR3 sequence is 13 residues long. Germline CDR1 KGHDR, CDR2 SFDVKD. CDR3 DNA sequence: TGTGCCACCAGTGATTCCGTTTCCGGGGAGCTGTTTTTT. It specifies CATSDSVSGELFF.

The V and J genes are TRBV14 and TRBJ1-3; D possibly corresponds to TRBD1 (6 bases). CDR1 SGHDN and CDR2 FVKESK come from the germline V gene. V lost 4 bases, J lost 0 bases, and 7 bases lay in between. This CDR3 is built from 14 residues. The DNA of the CDR3 is TGTGCCAGCAGCCGGGACAACTCTGGAAACACCATATATTTT. This codes for CASSRDNSGNTIYF.

On this clone itself: Other DNA sequences in the sample encode the same CDR3. The V and J genes are TRBV5-1 and TRBJ1-2, with 7 bases lining up with TRBD1. The junction had 4 bases not matched to a gene; V was cut back by 0 bases and J by 2 bases. CDR1 and CDR2 (germline): SGHRS, YFSETQ. The CDR3 spans 15 residues. CDR3 in amino acids: CASSLGAGGNYGYTF. CDR3 sequence (DNA): TGCGCCAGCAGCTTGGGGGCAGGGGGGAACTATGGCTACACCTTC.

In DNA, the CDR3 is TGCGCCAGTTCTCCCTACCCGGGACTAGCGACAGAAGCTACGAACACCGGGGAGCTGTTTTTT. Its protein is CASSPYPGLATEATNTGELFF. The gene calls are TRBV5-1 and TRBJ2-2; 10 nucleotides agree with TRBD2. CDR3 size: 21 residues. The germline V gene has CDR1 SGHRS and CDR2 YFSETQ. The ends lost 8 bases at V and 0 bases at J; junction bases unmatched: 22.

The gene calls are TRBV4-2 and TRBJ1-3, with TRBD1 as a possible D gene (5 bases). Trimming pared 4 bases from V and 0 bases from J, leaving 10 bases between. Germline assignment: CDR1 LGHNA and CDR2 YNFKEQ. The CDR3 loop spans 15 amino acids. CDR3 sequence: CASSPFDSSGNTIYF. DNA of the CDR3: TGTGCCAGCAGCCCCTTTGACAGCTCTGGAAACACCATATATTTT.

This chain connects TRBV7-2 to TRBJ2-5; a possible D gene is TRBD2 (6 bases). The CDR3 extends over 14 amino acids. Germline CDR1 and CDR2: SGHTA and FQGNSA. V gave up 1 base and J gave up 5 bases, with 11 bases separating them. CDR3 loop: CASSLGSSVETQYF. The CDR3 DNA reads TGTGCCAGCAGCTTAGGGTCTAGCGTCGAGACCCAGTACTTC.

The V gene is TRBV9, the J gene TRBJ1-4; 11 bases agree with TRBD1. The junction had 2 bases not matched to a gene; V was cut back by 3 bases and J by 7 bases. Germline V gene data show CDR1 as SGDLS and CDR2 as YYNGEE. The CDR3 is made up of 14 amino acids. The CDR3 bases are TGTGCCAGCAGCGCGGGACAGGGGGGTGAAAAACTGTTTTTT. As protein: CASSAGQGGEKLFF.

The V and J genes are TRBV6-5 and TRBJ2-3, with a possible D match to TRBD1 (6 bases). Germline V CDR1 and CDR2: MNHEY, SVGAGI. Trimming cost V 8 bases and J 3 bases, with 18 bases left between them. The CDR3 extends over 15 amino acids. The CDR3: CASRLTLGATDTQYF. DNA of the CDR3: TGTGCCAGCCGTTTGACGTTGGGGGCGACAGATACGCAGTATTTT.

The chain carries TRBV28 and TRBJ2-2; TRBD1 agrees at 12 bases. The CDR3 has 17 amino acids. Germline CDR1 is MDHEN and CDR2 is SYDVKM. Trimming cost V 6 bases and J 3 bases; bases outside gene matches: 8. CDR3 nucleotides: TGTGCCAGCAGCCGGGGACAGGGGGCGTTTTACACCGGGGAGCTGTTTTTT. Translation: CASSRGQGAFYTGELFF.

In this sample, this clone turned up once. The rearrangement joins TRBV12-5 to TRBJ2-2; D ambiguous. This CDR3 region has 14 residues. In germline, CDR1 is LGHNT, CDR2 FRNRAP. Trimming left V 3 bases short and J 0 bases short, with 5 bases between. The CDR3 is CASGLQSNTGELFF. The CDR3 DNA follows: TGTGCTAGTGGTTTACAGTCGAACACCGGGGAGCTGTTTTTT.

This chain joins TRBV7-2 and TRBJ2-7; TRBD1 matches at 7 bases. Looked up from germline, CDR1 is SGHTA and CDR2 is FQGNSA. The CDR3 length is 15 residues. Trimming took 1 base from V and 1 from J; bases not matched to a gene: 4. CDR3 sequence (DNA): TGTGCCAGCAGCTTAGAAGGGGGCGGGTCCTACGAGCAGTACTTC. This codes for CASSLEGGGSYEQYF.

The rearrangement links TRBV19 to TRBJ1-2, with D tentatively TRBD1 (6 bases). CDR1 and CDR2 from the germline V gene are LNHDA and SQIVND (reference sequence). The length of the CDR3 is 14 residues. With 3 bases removed from V and 3 bases from J, the gap between germline ends came to 11 bases. The CDR3 nucleotides read TGTGCCAGTAGTATTAGGACAGAGGACTATGGCTACACCTTC. Its translation is CASSIRTEDYGYTF.

This sequence joins TRBV28 and TRBJ1-1, with D uncertain. The CDR3 totals 14 residues. CDR1 and CDR2 from the germline V gene are MDHEN and SYDVKM. V shed 5 bases and J shed 0 bases, with 10 bases lying between them. The CDR3 loop reads CASSPPSLNTEAFF. The CDR3 coding sequence is TGTGCCAGCAGTCCCCCAAGCCTGAACACTGAAGCTTTCTTT.

The V and J genes are TRBV7-9 and TRBJ2-7; 9 positions agree with TRBD1. CDR3 length: 16 residues. Germline loops: CDR1 SEHNR, CDR2 FQNEAQ (reference sequence). V dropped 6 bases and J dropped 5; count of bases not matched to a gene: 14. CDR3 bases: TGTGCCAGCAGACCCGACCAGGACAGGGGAATCCACGAGCAGTACTTC. This codes for CASRPDQDRGIHEQYF.

CDR3 amino acids: CASSLGLAIPPETQYF. The CDR3 bases are TGTGCCAGCAGCCTGGGACTAGCGATACCCCCAGAGACCCAGTACTTC. The chain links TRBV4-2 to TRBJ2-5; 10 bases are shared with TRBD2. Germline CDR1 and CDR2: LGHNA and YNFKEQ. V lost 4 bases, J lost 4 bases, and 9 bases stayed unmatched. The CDR3 consists of 16 residues.

V is TRBV11-1 and J is TRBJ1-4, with 9 bases that match TRBD1. Per the germline V gene, CDR1 is SGHAT and CDR2 is FQDESV (reference sequence). Trimming cost V 5 bases and J 7 bases; bases outside gene matches: 5. This CDR3 has 14 amino acids. The CDR3 spells CASSRDRVTEKLFF. CDR3 nucleotides: TGTGCCAGCAGCCGGGACAGGGTAACTGAAAAACTGTTTTTT.

This clone showed up just once. The genes are TRBV6-5 and TRBJ2-7; a weak D match, TRBD2 (6 bases). Between the trimmed V and J ends, which lost 5 bases and 0 bases, there was a span of 14 bases. This CDR3 is 15 amino acids long. Germline loops: CDR1 MNHEY, CDR2 SVGAGI. The DNA for the CDR3 is TGTGCCAGCAGTCAATTTTCTAGCGCCTCCTACGAGCAGTACTTC. Its protein product is CASSQFSSASYEQYF.

The chain couples TRBV9 to TRBJ1-2; the D gene is possibly TRBD1 (6 bases). The V gene lost 3 bases and the J gene lost 4 bases, with 16 bases spanning the gap. The CDR3 has 15 residues. Germline assignment: CDR1 SGDLS and CDR2 YYNGEE. This CDR3 is CASSARDISSYGYTF. The CDR3 coding sequence is TGTGCCAGCAGCGCCCGGGACATTTCAAGCTATGGCTACACCTTC.